This T cell receptor beta chain was identified during a study of CD8+ T cells in alopecia areata. The sample's treatment: oral pan-JAK inhibitor, 5-10 mg twice daily. This CDR3 comprises 16 residues. Trimming took 2 bases from V and 4 from J, leaving 14 bases between them. Broader study findings: Scalp sequencing also captures normal skin's resident alphabeta T cells. Scalp and blood retained many expanded lesional clones during tofacitinib.

Extracted RNA was reverse transcribed into cDNA, the sequencing template. The protocol was immunoSEQ multiplex PCR, while the TCRdb copy is restricted to in-frame clones and leaves out a portion. The sample has 100,000 to 120,000 clones; roughly three fifths are singletons. With regard to this clone: Its antigen is unidentified.

The V and J genes are TRBV23-1 and TRBJ2-2; weak D call: TRBD2 (6 bases). TRBV23-1 is noted as an ORF with a role that remains uncertain. This TCR was sampled from a human donor with alopecia areata. This material consisted of CD4+ T cells sorted from blood, taken at week 24, from a patient treated with tofacitinib. CDR3 amino acids: CASSQGQGGSTGELFF. The CDR3 DNA follows: TGCGCCAGCAGTCAAGGGCAGGGAGGTAGCACCGGGGAGCTGTTTTTT.